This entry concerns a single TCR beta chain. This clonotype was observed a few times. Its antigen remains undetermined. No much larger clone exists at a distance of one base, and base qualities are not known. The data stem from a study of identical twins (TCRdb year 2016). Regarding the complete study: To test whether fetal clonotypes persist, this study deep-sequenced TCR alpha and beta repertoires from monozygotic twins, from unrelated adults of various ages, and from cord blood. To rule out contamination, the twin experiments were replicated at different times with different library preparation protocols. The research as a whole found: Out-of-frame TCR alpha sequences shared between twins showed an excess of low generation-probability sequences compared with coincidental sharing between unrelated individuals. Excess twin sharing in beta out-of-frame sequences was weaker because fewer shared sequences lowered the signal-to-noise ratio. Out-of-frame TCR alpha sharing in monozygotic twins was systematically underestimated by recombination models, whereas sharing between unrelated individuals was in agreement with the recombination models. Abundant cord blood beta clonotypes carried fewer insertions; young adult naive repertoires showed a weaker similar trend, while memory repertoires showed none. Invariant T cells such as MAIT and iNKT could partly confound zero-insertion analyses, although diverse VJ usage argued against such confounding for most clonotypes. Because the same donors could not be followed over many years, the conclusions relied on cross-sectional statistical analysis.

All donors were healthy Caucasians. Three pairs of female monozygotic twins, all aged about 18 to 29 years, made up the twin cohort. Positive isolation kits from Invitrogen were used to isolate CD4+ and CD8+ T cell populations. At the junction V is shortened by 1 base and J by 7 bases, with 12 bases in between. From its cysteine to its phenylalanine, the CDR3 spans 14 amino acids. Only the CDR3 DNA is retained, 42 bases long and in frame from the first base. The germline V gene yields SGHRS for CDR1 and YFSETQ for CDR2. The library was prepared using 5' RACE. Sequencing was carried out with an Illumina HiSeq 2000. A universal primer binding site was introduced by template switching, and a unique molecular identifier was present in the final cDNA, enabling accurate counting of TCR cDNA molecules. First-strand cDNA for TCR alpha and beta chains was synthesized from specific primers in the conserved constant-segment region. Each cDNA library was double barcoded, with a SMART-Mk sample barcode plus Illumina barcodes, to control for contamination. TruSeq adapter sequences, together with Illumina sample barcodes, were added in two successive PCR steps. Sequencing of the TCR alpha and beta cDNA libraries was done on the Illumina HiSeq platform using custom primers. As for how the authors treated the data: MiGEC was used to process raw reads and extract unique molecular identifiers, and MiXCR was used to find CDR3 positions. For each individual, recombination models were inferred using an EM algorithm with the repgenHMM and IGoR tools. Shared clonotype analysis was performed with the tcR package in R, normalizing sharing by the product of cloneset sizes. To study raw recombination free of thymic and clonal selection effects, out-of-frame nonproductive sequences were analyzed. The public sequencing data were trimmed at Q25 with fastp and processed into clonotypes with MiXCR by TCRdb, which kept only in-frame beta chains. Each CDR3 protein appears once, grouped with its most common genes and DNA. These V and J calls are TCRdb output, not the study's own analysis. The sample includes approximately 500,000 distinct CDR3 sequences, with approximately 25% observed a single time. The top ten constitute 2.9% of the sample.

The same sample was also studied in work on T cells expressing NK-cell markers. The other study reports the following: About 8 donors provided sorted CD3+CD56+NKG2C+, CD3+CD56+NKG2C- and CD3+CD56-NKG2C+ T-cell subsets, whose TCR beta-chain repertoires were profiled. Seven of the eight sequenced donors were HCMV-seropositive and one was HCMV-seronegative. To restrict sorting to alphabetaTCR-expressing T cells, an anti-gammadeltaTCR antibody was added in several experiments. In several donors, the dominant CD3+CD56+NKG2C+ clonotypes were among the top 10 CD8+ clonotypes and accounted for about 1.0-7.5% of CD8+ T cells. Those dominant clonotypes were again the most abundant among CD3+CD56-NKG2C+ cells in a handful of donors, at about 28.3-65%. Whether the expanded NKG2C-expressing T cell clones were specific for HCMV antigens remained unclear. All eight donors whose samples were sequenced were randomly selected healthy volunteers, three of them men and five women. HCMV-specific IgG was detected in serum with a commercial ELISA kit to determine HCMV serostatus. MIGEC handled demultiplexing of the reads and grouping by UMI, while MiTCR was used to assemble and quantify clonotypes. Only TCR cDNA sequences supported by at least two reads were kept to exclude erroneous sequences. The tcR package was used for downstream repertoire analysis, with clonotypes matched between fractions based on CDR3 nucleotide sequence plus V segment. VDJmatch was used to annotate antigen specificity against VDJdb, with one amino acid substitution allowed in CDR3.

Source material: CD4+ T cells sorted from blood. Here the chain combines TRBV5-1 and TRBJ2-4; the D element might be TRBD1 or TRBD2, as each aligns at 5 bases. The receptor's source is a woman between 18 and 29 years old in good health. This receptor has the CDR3 CASSLSRDGNIQYF. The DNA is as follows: TGCGCCAGCAGCTTGAGCAGGGACGGGAACATTCAGTACTTC.